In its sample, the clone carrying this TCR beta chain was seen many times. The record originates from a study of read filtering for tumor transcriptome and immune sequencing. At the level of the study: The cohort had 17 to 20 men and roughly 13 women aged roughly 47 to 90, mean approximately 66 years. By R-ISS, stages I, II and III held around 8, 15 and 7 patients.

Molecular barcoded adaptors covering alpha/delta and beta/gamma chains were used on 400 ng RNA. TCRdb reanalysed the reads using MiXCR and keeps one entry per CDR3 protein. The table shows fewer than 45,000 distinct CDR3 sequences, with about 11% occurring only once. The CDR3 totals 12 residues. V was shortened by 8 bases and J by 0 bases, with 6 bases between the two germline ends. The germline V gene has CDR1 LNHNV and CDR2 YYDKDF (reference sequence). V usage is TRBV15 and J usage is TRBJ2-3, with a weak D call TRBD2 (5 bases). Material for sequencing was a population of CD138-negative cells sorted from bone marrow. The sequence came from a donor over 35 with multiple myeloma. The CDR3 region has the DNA TGTGCCACCTCGGGGAGCACAGATACGCAGTATTTT. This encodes CATSGSTDTQYF.